Listed below are T cell receptor beta chains from one sample, sequenced in a study of OX40 agonist ivuxolimab in advanced cancers. Using immunoSEQ multiplex PCR, the repertoire was profiled, and TCRdb retains in-frame clones only, with some absent. The data show roughly 15,000 clones, just under 80% seen once. Sequenced here: CD4+ or CD8+ T cells sorted from blood, sampled in a trial of the OX40 agonist ivuxolimab. The receptors were sampled from an adult with an advanced solid tumor such as melanoma, head and neck, liver or kidney cancer. CDR3s include the opening cysteine and the closing phenylalanine or tryptophan. The D gene is left open where the match is weak. Part of the rows lack a size; the others show once, few, many or a class for expanded clones.

V,J,size,D,DNA,CDR3
TRBV30,TRBJ2-7,medium-sized,TRBD1,TGTGCCTGGGAAGAAGAGACAGGGACCTACGAGCAGTACTTC,CAWEEETGTYEQYF
TRBV12-5,TRBJ2-2,NA,NA,TGTGCTAGTGGTTTGGGGGAGCGGGGGGAGCTGTTTTTT,CASGLGERGELFF
TRBV11-2,TRBJ2-7,NA,NA,TGTGCCAGCAGCCCTCTACGGGGCGGCTCCTACGAGCAGTACTTC,CASSPLRGGSYEQYF
TRBV11-2,TRBJ2-7,once,NA,TGTGCCAGCAGCTCCCTCTGGACATCCTACGAGCAGTACTTC,CASSSLWTSYEQYF
TRBV27,TRBJ2-7,NA,NA,TGTGCCAGCAGCCTCCATACGACCTACGAGCAGTACTTC,CASSLHTTYEQYF
TRBV5-1,TRBJ1-3,NA,NA,TGCGCCAGCAGTCTGGGTATGGGGACGGAGATATATTTT,CASSLGMGTEIYF
TRBV14,TRBJ1-3,NA,NA,TGTGCCAGCAGCCAAGAACACGGGTGGGGATCTGGAAACACCATATATTTT,CASSQEHGWGSGNTIYF
TRBV6-1,TRBJ2-2,NA,NA,TGTGCCAGCAGTGAAACTAGCTACAGGAACACCGGGGAGCTGTTTTTT,CASSETSYRNTGELFF
TRBV30,TRBJ2-7,NA,NA,TGTGCCTGGGAGCAGGGCGGGGAGCAGTACTTC,CAWEQGGEQYF
TRBV5-6,TRBJ1-2,NA,NA,TGTGCCAGCAGCTTGGGAGGGCAGGGAGGCTATGGCTACACCTTC,CASSLGGQGGYGYTF
TRBV19,TRBJ1-5,NA,NA,TGTGCCAGTAGTATAGTGGCAGGACATAGCAATCAGCCCCAGCATTTT,CASSIVAGHSNQPQHF
TRBV30,TRBJ2-1,NA,NA,TGTGCCTGGTTCCGCGGTGAGCAGTTCTTC,CAWFRGEQFF
TRBV7-6,TRBJ1-1,few,TRBD1,TGTGCCAGCAGCCCGAGGACAGGGTTGAACACTGAAGCTTTCTTT,CASSPRTGLNTEAFF
TRBV30,TRBJ1-6,NA,NA,TGTGCCTGGAGTGGGGGGGCAGGGCGATCACCCCTCCACTTT,CAWSGGAGRSPLHF
TRBV7-2,TRBJ2-1,large,TRBD1,TGTGCCAGCAGCTTAGGGGTAGGGGGCTTCTACAATGAGCAGTTCTTC,CASSLGVGGFYNEQFF
TRBV5-5,TRBJ2-3,NA,NA,TGTGCCAGCAGCTTGTGGGACTCCACAGATACGCAGTATTTT,CASSLWDSTDTQYF
TRBV7-9,TRBJ2-3,NA,NA,TGTGCCAGCAGCTTAGCCAGGGGAGTAGATACGCAGTATTTT,CASSLARGVDTQYF
TRBV15,TRBJ2-3,NA,TRBD2,TGTGCCACCAGCAGAGTCGTGGGGACTAACACAGATACGCAGTATTTT,CATSRVVGTNTDTQYF
TRBV4-2,TRBJ2-7,NA,TRBD2,TGTGCCAGCAGCCCCACACTAGCGGGGGCCTACGAGCAGTATTTC,CASSPTLAGAYEQYF
TRBV7-9,TRBJ2-3,NA,NA,TGTGCCAGCGGGGGGCCAAGGGGAGATACGCAGTATTTT,CASGGPRGDTQYF